This TCR beta chain is drawn from a study of breast tumors, draining lymph nodes, adjacent tissues. CDR3 length equals 19 residues. Trimming removed 5 bases from V and 1 base from J; junction bases left unmatched: 12. Germline lookup yields CDR1 SGDLS and CDR2 YYNGEE. Samples came from axillary lymph nodes draining the breast cancer. This clonotype was seen many times. Its specificity is unknown. Broader study findings: Tumors had less TCR diversity than lymph nodes, more than nontumor tissue. Luminal-like breast cancer showed significantly greater tumor-nontumor repertoire similarity than basal-like breast cancer did. Data only fit, rather than demonstrated, lymph node origin of most tumor T cells.

TCRdb reanalysed the multiplex PCR reads using MiXCR and keeps one entry per CDR3 protein. The sample holds about 230,000 distinct CDR3 sequences, approximately 31% seen once. The TCR comes from a female donor with breast cancer. Some clones in this sample may be carry-over from other donors' samples. Sequencing was done on a sample of axillary lymph node tissue. V and J are TRBV9 and TRBJ2-3, with 14 bases identical to TRBD2. The DNA of the CDR3 is TGTGCCAGCAGTATGACCGGGACTAGCGGGAGAAGGGGCACAGATACGCAGTATTTT. Translation gives CASSMTGTSGRRGTDTQYF.